In this sample, the clone carrying this T cell receptor beta chain turned up once. The data belong to a study of blood T cell repertoires in COVID-19. Recovered Cohort 3 donors showed two negative PCRs, clearance, or symptom resolution. Germline loops: CDR1 LNHDA, CDR2 SQIVND (reference sequence). CDR3 length: 18 residues. V was clipped by 5 bases and J by 2 bases; unmatched bases: 12. In the source study's methods: Cell counts per sample came from amplifying reference gene primers. Clones were read by immunoSEQ multiplex PCR, and TCRdb kept only the in-frame ones, dropping some. V and J calls and clone size follow that table, whereas D and trimming were derived from the DNA. The data contain about 270,000 clones, 88% of them singletons.

The chain has TRBV19 and TRBJ1-5; 10 bases fit TRBD1. The origin of this receptor is a woman in her forties or fifties who had recovered from COVID-19. Specimen: PBMCs or T cells enriched from blood (not recorded which). As DNA, the CDR3 is TGTGCCAGTAGTTCCCGGGACAGGGGCGCTGGGGGCAATCAGCCCCAGCATTTT. Protein: CASSSRDRGAGGNQPQHF. The variable domain in full, with the rest retrieved from reference TRBV19 and TRBJ1-5, is DGGITQSPKYLFRKEGQNVTLSCEQNLNHDAMYWYRQDPGQGLRLIYYSQIVNDFQKGDIAEGYSVSREKKESFPLTVTSAQKNPTAFYLCASSSRDRGAGGNQPQHFGDGTRLSIL.